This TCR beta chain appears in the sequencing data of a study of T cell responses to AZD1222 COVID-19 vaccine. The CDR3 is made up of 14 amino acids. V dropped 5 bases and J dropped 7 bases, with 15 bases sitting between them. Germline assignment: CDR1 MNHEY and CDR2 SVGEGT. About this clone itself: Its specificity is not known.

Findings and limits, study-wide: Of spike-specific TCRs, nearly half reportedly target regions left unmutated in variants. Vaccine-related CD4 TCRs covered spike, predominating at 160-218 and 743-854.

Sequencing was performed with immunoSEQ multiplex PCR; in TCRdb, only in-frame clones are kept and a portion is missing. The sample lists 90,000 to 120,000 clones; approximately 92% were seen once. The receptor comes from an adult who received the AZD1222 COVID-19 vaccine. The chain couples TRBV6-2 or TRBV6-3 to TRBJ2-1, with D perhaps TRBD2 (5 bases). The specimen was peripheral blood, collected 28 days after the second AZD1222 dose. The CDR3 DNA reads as TGTGCCAGCAGTAAACTCGTCACGGGGAATGAGCAGTTCTTC. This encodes CASSKLVTGNEQFF.